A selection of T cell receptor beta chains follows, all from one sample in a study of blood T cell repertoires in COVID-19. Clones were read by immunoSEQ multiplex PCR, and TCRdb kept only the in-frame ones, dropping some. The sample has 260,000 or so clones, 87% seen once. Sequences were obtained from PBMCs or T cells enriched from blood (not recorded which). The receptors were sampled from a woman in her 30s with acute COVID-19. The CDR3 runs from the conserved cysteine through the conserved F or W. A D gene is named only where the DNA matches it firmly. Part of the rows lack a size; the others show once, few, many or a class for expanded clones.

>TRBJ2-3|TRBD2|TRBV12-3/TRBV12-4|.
CASSTGRADTQYF
TGTGCCAGCAGTACTGGGAGGGCAGATACGCAGTATTTT
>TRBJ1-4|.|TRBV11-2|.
CASSLTGFNEKLFF
TGTGCCAGCAGCTTAACAGGGTTTAATGAAAAACTGTTTTTT
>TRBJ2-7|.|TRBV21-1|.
CASRSAGGYEQYF
TGTGCCAGCAGGTCGGCAGGGGGCTACGAGCAGTACTTC
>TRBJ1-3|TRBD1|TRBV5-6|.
CASSLRTGGGNTIYF
TGTGCCAGCAGCTTAAGGACAGGAGGGGGAAACACCATATATTTT
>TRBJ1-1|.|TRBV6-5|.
CASSYSTGNTEAFF
TGTGCCAGCAGTTACTCGACAGGAAACACTGAAGCTTTCTTT
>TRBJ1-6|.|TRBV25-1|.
CASSESVGDTLTHSPLHF
TGTGCCAGCAGTGAAAGTGTTGGGGACACCTTGACCCATTCACCCCTCCACTTT
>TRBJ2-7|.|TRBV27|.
CASSSFTSGPGRYEQYF
TGTGCCAGCAGCTCCTTCACGAGCGGGCCGGGGCGCTACGAGCAGTACTTC
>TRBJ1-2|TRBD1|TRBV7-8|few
CASSLEGLRTGIYTF
TGTGCCAGCAGCTTAGAGGGCTTAAGGACAGGGATATACACCTTC
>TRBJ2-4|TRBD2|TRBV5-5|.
CASSPWTGGAKNIQYF
TGTGCCAGCAGCCCGTGGACGGGGGGAGCCAAAAACATTCAGTACTTC
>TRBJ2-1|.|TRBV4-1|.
CASSQGLSTYNEQFF
TGCGCCAGCAGCCAAGGACTGTCAACCTACAATGAGCAGTTCTTC
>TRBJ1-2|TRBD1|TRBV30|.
CAWKTWTGRNYGYTF
TGTGCCTGGAAAACCTGGACAGGACGCAACTATGGCTACACCTTC
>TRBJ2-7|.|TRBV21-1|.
CASSKEGSGGLVHEQYF
TGTGCCAGCAGCAAAGAAGGTAGCGGGGGACTTGTGCACGAGCAGTACTTC
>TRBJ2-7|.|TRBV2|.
CASSRLYEQYF
TGTGCCAGCAGTCGACTCTACGAGCAGTACTTC
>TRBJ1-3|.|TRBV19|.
CASRPRSGDTIYF
TGTGCCAGTAGACCCCGATCCGGGGACACCATATATTTT
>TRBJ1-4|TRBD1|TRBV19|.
CASRTARDSLATNEKLFF
TGTGCCAGTAGAACCGCCCGGGACAGTCTTGCAACTAATGAAAAACTGTTTTTT
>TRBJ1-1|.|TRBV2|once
CASSEANRATEAFF
TGTGCCAGCAGTGAAGCGAACAGGGCCACTGAAGCTTTCTTT
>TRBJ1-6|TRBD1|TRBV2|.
CASSGQGETNSPLHF
TGTGCCAGCAGTGGACAGGGGGAAACCAATTCACCCCTCCACTTT
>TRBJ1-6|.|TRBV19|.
CASSIEETVNSPLHF
TGTGCCAGTAGTATAGAGGAGACAGTCAATTCACCCCTCCACTTT
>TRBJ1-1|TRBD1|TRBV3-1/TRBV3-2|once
CASRPGQGTAEAFF
TGTGCCAGCAGACCGGGACAGGGAACGGCTGAAGCTTTCTTT
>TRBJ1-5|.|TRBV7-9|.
CASSLGSGNSNQPQHF
TGTGCCAGCAGCTTGGGTTCCGGGAATAGCAATCAGCCCCAGCATTTT
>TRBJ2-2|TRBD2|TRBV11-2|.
CASSPAGDTGELFF
TGTGCCAGCAGCCCGGCGGGGGATACCGGGGAGCTGTTTTTT
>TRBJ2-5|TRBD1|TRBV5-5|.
CASSPRTGGNQETQYF
TGTGCCAGCAGCCCGAGGACAGGGGGTAATCAAGAGACCCAGTACTTC
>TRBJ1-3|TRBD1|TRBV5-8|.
CASSLDGQGVRNTIYF
TGTGCCAGCAGCTTGGACGGACAGGGGGTTCGAAACACCATATATTTT
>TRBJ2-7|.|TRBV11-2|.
CASSPGLSLWEQYF
TGTGCCAGCAGCCCTGGGCTGAGCCTATGGGAGCAGTACTTC
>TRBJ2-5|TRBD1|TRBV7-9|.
CASSFPDRGGKTQYF
TGTGCCAGCAGCTTTCCCGACAGGGGTGGGAAGACCCAGTACTTC
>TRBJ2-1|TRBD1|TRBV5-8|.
CASSRGGQNQFF
TGTGCCAGCAGCCGAGGGGGACAGAACCAGTTCTTC
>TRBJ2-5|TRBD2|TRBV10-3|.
CAISESAPGLVGQETQYF
TGTGCCATCAGTGAGTCGGCCCCGGGACTAGTTGGGCAAGAGACCCAGTACTTC
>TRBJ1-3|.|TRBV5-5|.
CASSSYDTRQNTIYF
TGTGCCAGCAGCTCATATGACACTCGACAAAACACCATATATTTT
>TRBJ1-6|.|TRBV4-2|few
CASSRPTGRGDPYNSPLHF
TGTGCCAGCAGCCGCCCAACAGGGAGGGGCGACCCCTATAATTCACCCCTCCACTTT
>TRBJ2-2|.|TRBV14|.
CASSQDRFTNTGELFF
TGTGCCAGCAGCCAAGATCGATTTACTAACACCGGGGAGCTGTTTTTT
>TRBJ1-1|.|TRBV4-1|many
CASSQDRGRVAFF
TGCGCCAGCAGCCAAGATCGAGGGAGGGTAGCTTTCTTT
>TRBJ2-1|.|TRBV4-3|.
CASSQDEASYNEQFF
TGCGCCAGCAGCCAAGATGAGGCTAGTTACAATGAGCAGTTCTTC
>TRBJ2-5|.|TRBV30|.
CAWTPGGETQYF
TGTGCCTGGACACCAGGGGGGGAGACCCAGTACTTC
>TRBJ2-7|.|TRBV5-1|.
CASSSRKQGFHEQYF
TGCGCCAGCAGCTCACGCAAACAGGGTTTTCACGAGCAGTACTTC
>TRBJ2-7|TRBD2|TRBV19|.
CASSISLAGPYEQYF
TGTGCCAGTAGTATAAGTCTAGCGGGGCCCTACGAGCAGTACTTC
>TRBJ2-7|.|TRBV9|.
CASSPQMVANEQYF
TGTGCCAGCAGCCCCCAGATGGTAGCCAACGAGCAGTACTTC
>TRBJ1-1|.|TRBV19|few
CASSILGSEAFF
TGTGCCAGTAGTATTCTCGGGTCGGAAGCTTTCTTT
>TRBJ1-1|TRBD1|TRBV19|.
CASKVWGQINTEAFF
TGTGCCAGTAAGGTTTGGGGACAGATCAACACTGAAGCTTTCTTT